The TCR beta chain described here comes from a study of regulatory T cells in long-lasting Graves disease. Study-level results: When disease was persistent, TRBV28, TRBJ1-2 and TRBJ2-5 were the favored segments. More public clonotypes were shared by persistent patients (2,741) than by new patients (approximately 1,000).

This CDR3 has 16 amino acids. Trimming at V came to 5 bases and at J to 0 bases, leaving 4 bases not matched to a gene. Germline V gene sequence: CDR1 ENHRY, CDR2 SYGVKD. Noted time point: newly diagnosed GD, antithyroid drugs for less than 3 months. PBMCs provided the RNA from which the TCR library was made. Building of the TCR beta libraries involved iRepertoire HTBI primers and Arm-PCR of CDR3 regions. A single record per CDR3 protein comes from TCRdb applying MiXCR to the multiplex PCR reads. The table records about 450,000 distinct CDR3 sequences, about a sixth of them present only once. Points on this clonotype: Its antigen remains unknown.

These data were likewise used in another study, on T cells in Graves' hyperthyroidism and ophthalmopathy.

The specimen comprised peripheral blood mononuclear cells (PBMCs), sampled at new diagnosis, from a patient treated with antithyroid drugs. V is TRBV10-3 and J is TRBJ2-6, with TRBD1 matching over 7 bases. This clonotype was obtained from a woman under 40 with Graves disease. The CDR3: CAISSDRVSGANVLTF. The CDR3 DNA sequence: TGTGCCATCAGTTCAGACAGGGTCTCTGGGGCCAACGTCCTGACTTTC.